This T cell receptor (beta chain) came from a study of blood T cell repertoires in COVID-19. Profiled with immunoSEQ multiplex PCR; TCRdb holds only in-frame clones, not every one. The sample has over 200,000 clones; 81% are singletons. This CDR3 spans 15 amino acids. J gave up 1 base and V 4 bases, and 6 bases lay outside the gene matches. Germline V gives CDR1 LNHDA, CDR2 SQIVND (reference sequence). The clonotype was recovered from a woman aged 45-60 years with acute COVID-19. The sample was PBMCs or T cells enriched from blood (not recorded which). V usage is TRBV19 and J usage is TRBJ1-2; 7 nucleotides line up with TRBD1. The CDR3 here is CASSSQQGINYGYTF. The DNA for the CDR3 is TGTGCCAGTAGTAGTCAACAGGGGATTAACTATGGCTACACCTTC.